The clone carrying this T cell receptor beta chain was seen a single time. The data derive from a study of blood T cell repertoires in COVID-19. Background on the study: Collection of acute and convalescent COVID-19 samples took place in the United States, Italy and Spain. In each case, the material was cDNA or gDNA derived from T cells, B-cell-depleted T cells, or PBMCs.

The CDR3 has 16 residues. Unmatched junction bases numbered 9, after V lost 7 bases and J lost 0 bases. Germline V gene lookup returns CDR1 ENHRY and CDR2 SYGVKD. Measured with immunoSEQ multiplex PCR; TCRdb has only the in-frame clones, and not every one. This repertoire shows around 150,000 clones, around 83% found once; its top ten account for 7.2%. Sequenced sample: peripheral blood. This clonotype was obtained from a woman in her forties or fifties in a cohort sampled during active or convalescent COVID-19. V gene TRBV10-3 combines with J gene TRBJ2-3, with 8 bases matching TRBD2. CDR3 nucleotide sequence: TGTGCCATCACCCAAGGGAGCGGGGGTAGCACAGATACGCAGTATTTT. This sequence encodes CAITQGSGGSTDTQYF.